The clone carrying this T cell receptor beta chain was detected many times. Its antigen is as yet unknown. The CDR3 totals 14 residues. V gave up 5 bases and J gave up 6 bases, with 14 bases separating them. Out of over 7.5 ml of fresh peripheral blood came the PBMCs. The data were obtained in a study of T cells in Graves' hyperthyroidism and ophthalmopathy. Study as a whole: Once the initial diagnosis was made, peripheral blood was obtained before any treatment.

Using RNA transcripts as the source, TCR beta CDR3 regions were amplified. The TCR CDR3 first-round RT-PCR relied on the HTBI primer set. TCRdb re-analysed the multiplex PCR reads in MiXCR, keeping a single row per CDR3 protein. The table has approximately 400,000 distinct CDR3 sequences, about a sixth seen once. Study-level results: Most clonotypes expanded in the thyroid (above 0.001) were also present in blood. Before onset, ophthalmopathy was predicted by the model a median roughly 6.4 months earlier.

Sequencing input: blood. The sequence came from a woman under 30 with Graves' hyperthyroidism. The V and J genes are TRBV12-3 or TRBV12-4 and TRBJ1-5; D is uncertain. The CDR3 sequence is CASSRASEAQPQHF. Written as DNA, the CDR3 is TGTGCCAGCAGTCGGGCCTCGGAGGCTCAGCCCCAGCATTTT.